These 8 T cell receptor beta chains came from one sample sequenced in a study of CD8 T cells in Susac syndrome. The RNA input was about 0.5 to 1 ug, and it was reverse transcribed with random hexamers. TCRdb reanalysed the immunoSEQ multiplex PCR reads using MiXCR and keeps one entry per CDR3 protein. This sample carries about 190,000 distinct CDR3 sequences, just under 95% of them seen once, and the ten largest clones take 0.15% to 0.2%. The specimen sequenced was CD8+ T cells from PBMCs. The origin of the receptors is a human donor with Susac syndrome.

The sample holds one count of this clonotype. V gene TRBV6-6 combines with J gene TRBJ2-7, with D unclear. Germline V gene data show CDR1 as MNHNY and CDR2 as SVGAGI (reference sequence). V was pared by 6 bases and J by 2 bases, with 11 bases between. The CDR3 sequence is 13 residues long. Here the CDR3 reads CASSLHAAYEQYF. The DNA for the CDR3 is TGTGCCAGCAGCCTCCACGCGGCCTACGAGCAGTACTTC.

V gene TRBV29-1 combines with J gene TRBJ2-3, with D tentatively TRBD1 (6 bases). Trimming cost V 2 bases and J 2 bases, with 17 bases left between them. CDR1 SQVTM and CDR2 ANQGSEA come from the germline V gene. CDR3 size: 16 residues. CDR3 bases: TGCAGCGTTGAATGTCCGGACAGAGACTACACAGATACGCAGTATTTT. It yields the protein CSVECPDRDYTDTQYF.

V and J are TRBV18 and TRBJ2-4; TRBD1 matches 7 bases. The germline CDR1 and CDR2 sequences are KGHSH and LQKENI. The CDR3 totals 14 residues. J was trimmed by 8 bases and V by 5 bases; bases with no gene match: 9. CDR3 DNA sequence: TGTGCCAGCTCAGACACACGACAGGGCCACATTCAGTACTTC. Its protein product is CASSDTRQGHIQYF.

V usage is TRBV18 and J usage is TRBJ1-6; TRBD1 matches at 7 bases. The germline gives CDR1 KGHSH, CDR2 LQKENI. CDR3 size: 15 residues. With 6 bases clipped from V and 8 bases from J, the junction kept 10 bases outside the gene matches. CDR3 in DNA: TGTGCCAGCTCCCCAGGGGGGGGCGCGGATTCACCCCTCCACTTT. Its translation is CASSPGGGADSPLHF.

The chain recombines TRBV20-1 with TRBJ2-3, with 10 bases fitting TRBD2. In germline, CDR1 is DFQATT, CDR2 SNEGSKA (reference sequence). V lost 1 base, J lost 5 bases, and 9 bases stayed unmatched. The length of the CDR3 is 16 residues. The CDR3 here is CSARVRQRGGRDTQYF. CDR3 DNA: TGCAGTGCTAGAGTTCGCCAGCGGGGGGGAAGAGATACGCAGTATTTT.

This clonotype was seen only once. This rearrangement joins TRBV29-1 to TRBJ2-7; D gene unclear. CDR3 length equals 11 residues. V was cut by 3 bases and J by 0 bases, with 3 bases left in between. CDR1 and CDR2 (germline): SQVTM, ANQGSEA. The CDR3 loop reads CSVDNSYEQYF. CDR3 sequence (DNA): TGCAGCGTTGACAACTCCTACGAGCAGTACTTC.

The V gene is TRBV25-1, the J gene TRBJ1-1; no clear D. CDR3 length: 11 amino acids. V lost 6 bases and J 9 bases, leaving 11 bases between the germline ends. Germline loops: CDR1 MGHDK, CDR2 SYGVNS. The CDR3 sequence: CASRELGQAFF. DNA of the CDR3: TGTGCCAGCAGGGAACTAGGGCAAGCTTTCTTT.

The chain combines TRBV30 with TRBJ1-5, with D maybe TRBD1 (5 bases). CDR1 is GTSNPN and CDR2 is SVGIG in the germline V gene (reference sequence). V lost 1 base and J lost 1, with 8 bases in between. The CDR3 runs to 14 residues. The CDR3 protein is CAWSEGSSNQPQHF. The CDR3 coding sequence is TGTGCCTGGAGTGAGGGGTCGAGCAATCAGCCCCAGCATTTT.